The next 12 T cell receptor beta chains were all read from a single sample in a study of identical twins. TCRdb reprocessed the 5' RACE reads via MiXCR and lists one record per CDR3 protein. The table includes about 20,000 distinct CDR3 sequences, 69% detected once. Sequenced input: memory (CD45RO+) T cells sorted from blood. All receptors derive from a woman aged 18-30 years in good health. This table probably holds off-target reads from a library built for another chain.

The V gene is TRBV6-5, the J gene TRBJ2-7, with TRBD2 as a possible D gene (6 bases). The CDR3 has 15 amino acids. CDR1 is MNHEY, CDR2 SVGAGI, per germline. V was cut by 0 bases and J by 5 bases, with 14 bases left in between. This chain's CDR3 is CASSYSLRRGDEQYF. Here the CDR3 DNA reads TGTGCCAGCAGTTACTCGCTCCGGAGGGGTGACGAGCAGTACTTC.

The gene calls are TRBV19 and TRBJ2-3; 8 nucleotides agree with TRBD2. With 7 bases clipped from V and 5 bases from J, the junction kept 5 bases outside the gene matches. The V gene's germline CDR1 is LNHDA and CDR2 SQIVND (reference sequence). This CDR3 has 13 amino acids. The CDR3 reads CASIPAGVDTQYF. As DNA, the CDR3 is TGTGCCAGTATTCCAGCGGGAGTAGATACGCAGTATTTT.

The rearrangement uses TRBV19 and TRBJ2-1; D remains unclear. Germline CDR1 LNHDA, CDR2 SQIVND (reference sequence). Trimming stripped 7 bases from V and 9 bases from J, with 22 bases between. The CDR3 spans 15 residues. This CDR3 reads CASKPRARLGGEQFF. CDR3 DNA: TGTGCCAGTAAGCCTAGGGCGAGACTGGGTGGTGAGCAGTTCTTC.

This chain connects TRBV12-3 or TRBV12-4 to TRBJ2-7; no firm D call. Trimming left V 5 bases short and J 5 bases short, with 16 bases between. This CDR3 is 14 amino acids long. CDR3 DNA: TGTGCCAGCAGTCCTGGGGTAGTGATCAACGAGCAGTACTTC. Its translation: CASSPGVVINEQYF.

J is TRBJ2-7 and V is TRBV2; D gene ambiguous. V lost 7 bases to trimming and J lost 2 bases, with 9 bases between them. The CDR3 totals 12 residues. Germline CDR1 SNHLY, CDR2 FYNNEI. The DNA of the CDR3 is TGTGCCAGCACCTTAGGACCCTACGAGCAGTACTTC. Its protein is CASTLGPYEQYF. The complete variable domain, with remaining parts taken from reference TRBV2 and TRBJ2-7, reads EPEVTQTPSHQVTQMGQEVILRCVPISNHLYFYWYRQILGQKVEFLVSFYNNEISEKSEIFDDQFSVERPDGSNFTLKIRSTKLEDSAMYFCASTLGPYEQYFGPGTRLTVT.

The chain is built from TRBV20-1 and TRBJ2-1, with D unclear. Deletions cut 3 bases from V and 7 bases from J, with 19 bases between. CDR1 is DFQATT and CDR2 is SNEGSKA in the germline V gene (reference sequence). This CDR3 comprises 15 residues. The CDR3 bases are TGCAGTGCTAGGCCCCTCGGATTGCCTACGAATGAGCAGTTCTTC. It encodes CSARPLGLPTNEQFF.

The chain employs TRBV7-7 and TRBJ2-5, with TRBD1 matching over 8 bases. CDR1 is SSHAT and CDR2 is FNYEAQ in the germline V gene (reference sequence). There are 15 residues in the CDR3. Trimming took 1 base from V and 4 from J; bases not matched to a gene: 5. The CDR3 DNA is TGTGCCAGCAGCTTAGAGCGTACAGGGGGAGAGACCCAGTACTTC. Amino acid sequence: CASSLERTGGETQYF.

The rearrangement joins TRBV28 to TRBJ1-1, with D possibly being TRBD1 (5 bases). CDR1 MDHEN and CDR2 SYDVKM come from the germline V gene. The CDR3 extends over 15 amino acids. The V end was cut by 3 bases, the J end by 1 base, with 12 bases between. The CDR3 coding sequence is TGTGCCAGCAGTTTTGCGGGACGGAGGAACACTGAAGCTTTCTTT. It yields the protein CASSFAGRRNTEAFF.

The chain employs TRBV7-2 and TRBJ2-2; tentatively, D is TRBD2 (5 bases). Trimming stripped 5 bases from V and 1 base from J, with 8 bases between. The CDR3 is 14 residues long. CDR1 and CDR2 (germline): SGHTA, FQGNSA. Here the CDR3 reads CASSPEGNTGELFF. As DNA, the CDR3 is TGTGCCAGCAGCCCAGAGGGGAACACCGGGGAGCTGTTTTTT.

This clonotype was detected only a few times. This chain connects TRBV27 to TRBJ1-4, with a tentative D call TRBD1 (5 bases). Looked up from germline, CDR1 is MNHEY and CDR2 is SMNVEV (reference sequence). Trimming shortened V by 5 bases and J by 11 bases, and 18 bases separated the two germline ends. The CDR3 has 14 amino acids. Here the CDR3 reads CASSRDFATGKLFF. The CDR3 DNA follows: TGTGCCAGCAGTAGGGACTTCGCGACGGGCAAACTGTTTTTT.

The table lists this clonotype with a few counts. The genes are TRBV11-3 and TRBJ2-3; D gene uncertain. The CDR3 extends over 14 amino acids. V was shortened by 2 bases and J by 3 bases, with 9 bases between the two germline ends. Per the germline V gene, CDR1 is SGHNT and CDR2 is YENEEA. The CDR3 region is CASSLSRSTDTQYF. DNA for the CDR3: TGTGCCAGCAGCTTATCTAGGAGTACAGATACGCAGTATTTT.

The chain links TRBV10-2 to TRBJ2-1; D gene uncertain. Germline CDR1 WSHSY, CDR2 SAAADI. This CDR3 is built from 12 residues. The V end lost 6 bases, the J end lost 9 bases, and 12 bases lay between the germline ends. Here the CDR3 reads CASRAVSAEQFF. As DNA, the CDR3 is TGCGCCAGCAGGGCGGTGTCAGCTGAGCAGTTCTTC.